Following are 26 T cell receptor beta chains from one sample sequenced in a study of blood T cell repertoires in COVID-19. Profiling relied on immunoSEQ multiplex PCR, and the TCRdb table lists in-frame clones only, not all of them. The sample has roughly 300,000 clones; over 80% are singletons. The sample consisted of peripheral blood. All receptors come from a woman between 35 and 50 years old who had recovered from COVID-19.

The V and J genes are TRBV5-5 and TRBJ2-7, with TRBD1 matching over 8 bases. J was trimmed by 5 bases and V by 4 bases; bases with no gene match: 8. Germline CDR1 is SGHKS and CDR2 is YYEKEE (reference sequence). This CDR3 has 14 amino acids. In DNA form, the CDR3 reads TGTGCCAGCAGCGTCGCCAGGGGGCCGGACGAGCAGTACTTC. Protein sequence: CASSVARGPDEQYF.

This clone was observed a single time. The chain combines TRBV11-2 with TRBJ1-2; 12 bases are a match to TRBD1. This CDR3 contains 16 residues. Germline assignment: CDR1 SGHAT and CDR2 FQNNGV. Losses at the gene ends were 8 bases for V and 0 bases for J; bases not matched to a gene: 7. The CDR3 DNA is TGTGCCAGCGACCTCCGGGACAGGGGGCCTAACTATGGCTACACCTTC. Amino acids: CASDLRDRGPNYGYTF. The full variable domain, completed using reference TRBV11-2 and TRBJ1-2, is EAGVAQSPRYKIIEKRQSVAFWCNPISGHATLYWYQQILGQGPKLLIQFQNNGVVDDSQLPKDRFSAERLKGVDSTLKIQPAKLEDSAVYLCASDLRDRGPNYGYTFGSGTRLTVV.

The count of this clone is one. The V call is TRBV5-8, the J call TRBJ1-1, with TRBD1 as a possible D gene (6 bases). The length of the CDR3 is 17 residues. Germline CDR1 reads SGHTS; CDR2 reads YDEGEE. The V and J ends lost 2 bases and 7 bases respectively, with 24 bases between them. This CDR3 is CASSLDVAGGDRLEAFF. The CDR3 bases are TGTGCCAGCAGCTTAGATGTCGCGGGGGGCGATCGACTTGAAGCTTTCTTT.

The chain is built from TRBV6-5 and TRBJ2-3; D gene uncertain. The CDR3 has 11 amino acids. V was trimmed by 5 bases and J by 5 bases, leaving 5 bases between them. Germline CDR1 reads MNHEY; CDR2 reads SVGAGI. CDR3 coding DNA: TGTGCCAGCAGTCCCGGAGATACGCAGTATTTT. Translation: CASSPGDTQYF.

The V call is TRBV2, the J call TRBJ1-2; weak D call: TRBD1 (6 bases). The V and J ends lost 6 bases and 8 bases respectively, with 19 bases between them. The CDR3 contains 14 residues. The germline gives CDR1 SNHLY, CDR2 FYNNEI. The CDR3 is CASSRQVVPEGYTF. As DNA, the CDR3 is TGTGCCAGCAGCCGACAGGTAGTCCCTGAGGGCTACACCTTC.

The genes are TRBV5-1 and TRBJ2-1, with 13 bases matching TRBD2. This CDR3 contains 16 residues. V lost 3 bases, J lost 3 bases, and 3 bases stayed unmatched. Germline CDR1 and CDR2: SGHRS and YFSETQ. The CDR3 region has the DNA TGCGCCAGCAGCTCCGGGACTAGCGGGAACTACAATGAGCAGTTCTTC. Amino acids: CASSSGTSGNYNEQFF.

This clone was recorded a few times. This chain connects TRBV18 to TRBJ2-1, with TRBD2 identical over 9 bases. CDR1 and CDR2 (germline): KGHSH, LQKENI. V trimming: 5 bases; J trimming: 5 bases; junction bases outside the gene matches: 10. The CDR3 has 16 amino acids. CDR3 DNA sequence: TGTGCCAGCTCATCTACCTCTAGCGGGAAACACAATGAGCAGTTCTTC. This gives the protein CASSSTSSGKHNEQFF.

This clone was picked up a small number of times. V gene TRBV12-5 combines with J gene TRBJ1-1; possibly TRBD1 for D (6 bases). The CDR3 is made up of 13 amino acids. CDR1 LGHNT and CDR2 FRNRAP come from the germline V gene. The V and J ends lost 1 base and 5 bases respectively, with 8 bases between them. In DNA form, the CDR3 reads TGTGCTAGTGGTTTGGAAGGGGGAACTGAAGCTTTCTTT. It specifies CASGLEGGTEAFF. The full variable domain, its missing parts supplied by reference TRBV12-5 and TRBJ1-1, is DARVTQTPRHKVTEMGQEVTMRCQPILGHNTVFWYRQTMMQGLELLAYFRNRAPLDDSGMPKDRFSAEMPDATLATLKIQPSEPRDSAVYFCASGLEGGTEAFFGQGTRLTVV.

This chain links TRBV7-2 with TRBJ2-5, with a weak D call TRBD2 (6 bases). Germline values: CDR1 SGHTA, CDR2 FQGNSA. The CDR3 sequence is 15 residues long. Between the trimmed V and J ends, which lost 1 base and 5 bases, there was a span of 14 bases. The CDR3 sequence is CASSLENRRVETQYF. DNA for the CDR3: TGTGCCAGCAGCTTAGAAAACAGGAGGGTCGAGACCCAGTACTTC.

This clone appeared once. The rearrangement joins TRBV7-9 to TRBJ2-7; 8 bases align to TRBD1. The CDR3 spans 14 residues. CDR1 is SEHNR and CDR2 is FQNEAQ in the germline V gene (reference sequence). The ends lost 5 bases at V and 2 bases at J; junction bases unmatched: 5. The CDR3 loop reads CASSLRDRPYEQYF. The DNA for the CDR3 is TGTGCCAGCAGCCTCCGGGACAGGCCCTACGAGCAGTACTTC.

The chain uses TRBV9 and TRBJ1-2; 9 nucleotides line up with TRBD1. Germline V gives CDR1 SGDLS, CDR2 YYNGEE. The CDR3 spans 15 residues. V lost 3 bases, J lost 0 bases, and 3 bases stayed unmatched. CDR3 region: CASSGGQGANYGYTF. DNA of the CDR3: TGTGCCAGCAGCGGGGGACAGGGAGCTAACTATGGCTACACCTTC.

V is TRBV28 and J is TRBJ2-7, with 7 positions matching TRBD1. The CDR3 is 14 residues long. Trimming removed 2 bases from V and 4 bases from J; junction bases left unmatched: 5. CDR1 and CDR2 from the germline V gene are MDHEN and SYDVKM. The CDR3 sequence is CASSLEGAMYEQYF. In nucleotides, the CDR3 is TGTGCCAGCAGTTTAGAGGGGGCGATGTACGAGCAGTACTTC.

This clone appeared a single time. The chain joins TRBV5-1 to TRBJ2-3, with 11 bases lining up with TRBD2. The ends lost 4 bases at V and 5 bases at J; junction bases unmatched: 9. The CDR3 extends over 16 amino acids. The germline CDR1 and CDR2 sequences are SGHRS and YFSETQ. The CDR3 here is CASSPTTSGAGDTQYF. The CDR3 DNA follows: TGCGCCAGCAGCCCGACGACTAGCGGGGCTGGAGATACGCAGTATTTT.

The chain is built from TRBV5-4 and TRBJ2-3; 8 bases match TRBD1. The germline V gene encodes CDR1 SGHNT and CDR2 YYREEE (reference sequence). This CDR3 has 14 amino acids. The CDR3 region is CAMVRGQEMGTQYF. The DNA for the CDR3 is TGTGCGATGGTTAGGGGACAGGAGATGGGTACGCAGTATTTT.

The chain joins TRBV7-9 to TRBJ2-3; no clear D. V lost 6 bases to trimming and J lost 6 bases, with 7 bases between them. In germline, CDR1 is SEHNR, CDR2 FQNEAQ (reference sequence). The CDR3 runs 11 residues. The CDR3 is CASRSGDTQYF. The DNA of the CDR3 is TGTGCCAGCAGATCGGGTGATACGCAGTATTTT.

The chain is built from TRBV7-8 and TRBJ2-5; no clear D gene. Germline-derived CDR1 and CDR2 are SGHVS and FQNEAQ. With 5 bases removed from V and 0 bases from J, the gap between germline ends came to 7 bases. The length of the CDR3 is 13 residues. The CDR3 here is CASSPPDQETQYF. The CDR3 DNA reads as TGTGCCAGCAGCCCCCCGGACCAAGAGACCCAGTACTTC.

The chain combines TRBV18 with TRBJ2-3; 8 bases align to TRBD1. The CDR3 runs to 16 residues. J gave up 1 base and V 2 bases, and 5 bases lay outside the gene matches. Germline-derived CDR1 and CDR2 are KGHSH and LQKENI. CDR3 DNA sequence: TGTGCCAGCTCACCATCCAAGGGACAGGGCACAGATACGCAGTATTTT. Translating it yields CASSPSKGQGTDTQYF.

As DNA, the CDR3 is TGCAGCGTGAACAGGGGCAACGAGCAGTACTTC. Translation: CSVNRGNEQYF. The chain recombines TRBV29-1 with TRBJ2-7; 7 bases match TRBD1. This CDR3 is built from 11 residues. Per the germline V gene, CDR1 is SQVTM and CDR2 is ANQGSEA. Trimming removed 6 bases from V and 5 bases from J; junction bases left unmatched: 4.

This CDR3 reads CASSLVAGAANQPQHF. CDR3 nucleotide sequence: TGTGCCAGCAGCTTAGTCGCGGGGGCTGCCAATCAGCCCCAGCATTTT. The chain joins TRBV7-2 to TRBJ1-5; maybe TRBD1 (6 bases). Germline loops: CDR1 SGHTA, CDR2 FQGNSA. The CDR3 loop spans 16 amino acids. The V end was cut by 1 base, the J end by 3 bases, with 13 bases between.

V and J are TRBV10-3 and TRBJ2-5; possibly TRBD2 for D (5 bases). The V gene's germline CDR1 is ENHRY and CDR2 SYGVKD. V dropped 11 bases and J dropped 3 bases, with 16 bases sitting between them. The CDR3 contains 13 residues. The CDR3 sequence: CAATRGFEETQYF. CDR3 in DNA: TGTGCCGCAACGCGAGGGTTCGAAGAGACCCAGTACTTC.

This chain links TRBV6-5 with TRBJ2-3, with 9 bases aligning to TRBD1. The CDR3 has 13 residues. V was clipped by 5 bases and J by 4 bases; unmatched bases: 1. The germline gives CDR1 MNHEY, CDR2 SVGAGI. CDR3 nucleotide sequence: TGTGCCAGCAGTCGGACAGGGGCAGATACGCAGTATTTT. Translated, it gives CASSRTGADTQYF.

The rearrangement uses TRBV7-8 and TRBJ2-7; TRBD2 aligns across 8 bases. This CDR3 contains 14 residues. Germline V gene lookup returns CDR1 SGHVS and CDR2 FQNEAQ. V lost 5 bases, J lost 5 bases, and 8 bases stayed unmatched. The CDR3, as DNA: TGTGCCAGCAGCCCCCGGGAGGGATACAACGAGCAGTACTTC. It translates to CASSPREGYNEQYF.

This chain links TRBV11-2 with TRBJ2-4; 12 bases map to TRBD1. V shed 7 bases and J 3 bases; nucleotides not matched to a gene: 10. The germline V gene has CDR1 SGHAT and CDR2 FQNNGV. The CDR3 has 17 amino acids. CDR3: CASTTSRDRGHKNIQYF. The CDR3 region has the DNA TGTGCCAGCACCACGTCCCGGGACAGGGGGCACAAAAACATTCAGTACTTC. The whole variable domain, remainder taken from reference TRBV11-2 and TRBJ2-4, is EAGVAQSPRYKIIEKRQSVAFWCNPISGHATLYWYQQILGQGPKLLIQFQNNGVVDDSQLPKDRFSAERLKGVDSTLKIQPAKLEDSAVYLCASTTSRDRGHKNIQYFGAGTRLSVL.

The chain employs TRBV5-1 and TRBJ2-1, with TRBD2 matching 14 bases. CDR3 length equals 15 residues. V trimming: 5 bases; J trimming: 4 bases; junction bases outside the gene matches: 2. The V gene's germline CDR1 is SGHRS and CDR2 YFSETQ. CDR3 nucleotides: TGCGCCAGCAGAAGACTAGCGGGGGGGTACAATGAGCAGTTCTTC. Amino acid sequence: CASRRLAGGYNEQFF. The whole variable domain, remainder taken from reference TRBV5-1 and TRBJ2-1, is KAGVTQTPRYLIKTRGQQVTLSCSPISGHRSVSWYQQTPGQGLQFLFEYFSETQRNKGNFPGRFSGRQFSNSRSEMNVSTLELGDSALYLCASRRLAGGYNEQFFGPGTRLTVL.

The rearrangement links TRBV6-6 to TRBJ2-3; D possibly corresponds to TRBD2 (6 bases). There are 15 residues in the CDR3. Trimming pared 4 bases from V and 4 bases from J, leaving 15 bases between. Germline lookup yields CDR1 MNHNY and CDR2 SVGAGI (reference sequence). CDR3 nucleotide sequence: TGTGCCAGCAGTTCTCCGGGAGCCGGATCAGATACGCAGTATTTT. Its protein product is CASSSPGAGSDTQYF.

V usage is TRBV5-1 and J usage is TRBJ2-7; the match to TRBD1 covers 9 bases. The CDR3 is 15 residues long. Per the germline V gene, CDR1 is SGHRS and CDR2 is YFSETQ. V shed 0 bases, J shed 4 bases, and the junction held 5 bases outside the gene matches. CDR3 coding DNA: TGCGCCAGCAGCTTGGTAACAGGGGGCTTTTACGAGCAGTACTTC. Its protein is CASSLVTGGFYEQYF.